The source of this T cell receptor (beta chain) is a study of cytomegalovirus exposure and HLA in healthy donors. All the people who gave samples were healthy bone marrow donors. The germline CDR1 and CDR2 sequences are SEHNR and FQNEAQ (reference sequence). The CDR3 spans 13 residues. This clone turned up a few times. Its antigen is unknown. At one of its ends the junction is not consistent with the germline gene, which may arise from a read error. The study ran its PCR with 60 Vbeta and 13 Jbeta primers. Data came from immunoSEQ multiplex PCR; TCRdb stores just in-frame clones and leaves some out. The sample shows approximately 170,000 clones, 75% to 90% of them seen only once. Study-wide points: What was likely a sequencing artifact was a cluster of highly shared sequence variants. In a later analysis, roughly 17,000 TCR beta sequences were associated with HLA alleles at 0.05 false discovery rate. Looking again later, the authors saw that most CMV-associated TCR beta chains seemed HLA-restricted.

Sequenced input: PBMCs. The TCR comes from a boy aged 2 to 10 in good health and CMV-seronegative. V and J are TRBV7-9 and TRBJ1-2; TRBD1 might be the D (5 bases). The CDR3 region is CSSDRGGRYGYTF. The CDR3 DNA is TGTTCCAGCGACCGGGGGGGTCGCTATGGCTACACCTTC.